This TCR beta chain was sequenced during a study of T cell repertoires in cytomegalovirus infection. Study details: Signatures in public TCR beta sequences pointed to both CMV infection and matching HLA type.

TCRdb itself ran the reads through MiXCR, one entry per CDR3 protein. The data hold roughly 110,000 distinct CDR3 sequences, with around 9.1% observed a single time. Germline assignment: CDR1 MGHRA and CDR2 YSYEKL. The CDR3 sequence is 14 residues long. V shed 4 bases, J shed 0 bases, and the junction held 1 base outside the gene matches. Study-level results: The cumulative frequency of public TCR beta families identified carriers of CMV plus the relevant HLA. Within the response measured ex vivo, HLA-C-restricted CMV-specific TCR beta clonotypes were dominant.

There are a few counts of this clonotype. Antigen specificity is unknown. The chain carries TRBV4-1 and TRBJ2-7, with TRBD2 identical over 9 bases. The clonotype was recovered from a human donor in good health (CMV status not recorded). Some clones in this sample may be carry-over from other donors' samples. Sequencing was performed on PBMCs, sequenced either directly or after in vitro stimulation (not recorded which). The CDR3 bases are TGCGCCAGCAGCCTTAGCGGGAGCTCCTACGAGCAGTACTTC. Its protein product is CASSLSGSSYEQYF.